A single sample is the source of the 21 T cell receptor beta chains below, sequenced in a study of sequential checkpoint blockade in melanoma (dated by TCRdb to between 2018 and 2021). This sample's treatment or condition label indicates: randomized to nivolumab then ipilimumab (arm A) or the reverse (arm B). The receptor library was made with the immunoSEQ multiplex PCR assay. The clones in this table, taken by TCRdb from immuneACCESS, are in-frame only. Not every clone is retained; where verified, under half of the shortfall comes from an unresolved V gene, and the cause of the rest is unknown. The sample table lists tens of thousands of clones, 86% of them with a count of one. The top ten clonotypes cover roughly an eighth of the sample. The sequences come from CD8+ T cells sorted from blood (inferred from file names), collected from a patient given nivolumab and ipilimumab in sequence. The receptor source for this set is a human donor with melanoma.

The chain recombines TRBV5-1 with TRBJ2-3, with D unresolved. V dropped 0 bases and J dropped 4 bases, with 18 bases sitting between them. CDR1 and CDR2 from the germline V gene are SGHRS and YFSETQ. The CDR3 spans 17 residues. The CDR3 spells CASSLDNYLSNADTQYF. The DNA of the CDR3 is TGCGCCAGCAGCTTGGACAACTACCTCTCGAACGCAGATACGCAGTATTTT.

The gene calls are TRBV6-5 and TRBJ1-1; no clear D. V was pared by 6 bases and J by 11 bases, with 13 bases between. Germline V CDR1 and CDR2: MNHEY, SVGAGI. The CDR3 sequence is 11 residues long. The chain's CDR3 is CASRQSGMAFF. CDR3 in DNA: TGTGCCAGCAGACAATCGGGGATGGCTTTCTTT.

Here the CDR3 reads CASSDLNSGNTIYF. CDR3 in DNA: TGTGCCAGCAGTGACTTAAACTCTGGAAACACCATATATTTT. The J gene is TRBJ1-3, the V gene TRBV25-1; D is undetermined. Germline assignment: CDR1 MGHDK and CDR2 SYGVNS. The CDR3 contains 14 residues. The V and J ends lost 3 bases and 0 bases respectively, with 6 bases between them.

The chain links TRBV7-6 to TRBJ2-3; D not certain. From germline, CDR1 is SGHVS and CDR2 FNYEAQ. With 2 bases removed from V and 1 base from J, the gap between germline ends came to 4 bases. The CDR3 runs 13 residues. This chain's CDR3 is CASSLTGTDTQYF. The CDR3 DNA reads as TGTGCCAGCAGCTTAACGGGCACAGATACGCAGTATTTT.

A few counts support this clone. This chain uses TRBV6-5 with TRBJ2-7; perhaps TRBD1 as D (6 bases). The CDR3 loop spans 13 amino acids. Trimming took 2 bases from V and 3 from J, leaving 8 bases between them. Germline V lookup: CDR1 MNHEY, CDR2 SVGAGI. CDR3 nucleotide sequence: TGTGCCAGCAGTTACGAACAGGGCTACGAGCAGTACTTC. It codes for CASSYEQGYEQYF.

V usage is TRBV15 and J usage is TRBJ2-3; no firm D call. The germline V and J ends were trimmed by 5 bases and 1 base, with 16 bases remaining between them. Germline CDR1 LNHNV, CDR2 YYDKDF (reference sequence). The CDR3 is made up of 16 amino acids. DNA of the CDR3: TGTGCCACCAGCTCCCGGGTAATGGCGGGCACAGATACGCAGTATTTT. It encodes CATSSRVMAGTDTQYF.

V is TRBV9 and J is TRBJ1-1; TRBD1 aligns across 9 bases. From germline, CDR1 is SGDLS and CDR2 YYNGEE. This CDR3 region has 14 residues. Germline trimming cut 0 bases from V and 5 bases from J; bases unmatched to any gene: 2. CDR3 DNA sequence: TGTGCCAGCAGCGTAGCCGGGACAGGGACTGAAGCTTTCTTT. It encodes CASSVAGTGTEAFF.

This chain uses TRBV6-1 with TRBJ2-5, with 9 bases aligning to TRBD1. The ends lost 4 bases at V and 5 bases at J; junction bases unmatched: 8. Germline V lookup: CDR1 MNHNS, CDR2 SASEGT. The CDR3 has 15 amino acids. Written as DNA, the CDR3 is TGTGCCAGCAGTGCCACAGGGGGCTCGGGGGAGACCCAGTACTTC. As protein: CASSATGGSGETQYF.

The chain has TRBV7-9 and TRBJ1-1; 7 positions agree with TRBD1. CDR3 length: 15 amino acids. The trim removed 1 base at V and 1 base at J, leaving 3 bases unmatched. Germline CDR1 SEHNR, CDR2 FQNEAQ (reference sequence). The CDR3 loop is CASSLGGQRNTEAFF. CDR3 bases: TGTGCCAGCAGCTTAGGGGGACAGAGGAACACTGAAGCTTTCTTT. Variable domain in full (rest from reference TRBV7-9 and TRBJ1-1): DTGVSQNPRHKITKRGQNVTFRCDPISEHNRLYWYRQTLGQGPEFLTYFQNEAQLEKSRLLSDRFSAERPKGSFSTLEIQRTEQGDSAMYLCASSLGGQRNTEAFFGQGTRLTVV.

The chain joins TRBV30 to TRBJ2-3; 7 positions match TRBD1. CDR3 size: 14 residues. From germline, CDR1 is GTSNPN and CDR2 SVGIG (reference sequence). V was clipped by 2 bases and J by 6 bases; unmatched bases: 8. The CDR3: CAWSSKGGMDTQYF. CDR3 coding DNA: TGTGCCTGGAGTTCCAAAGGGGGCATGGATACGCAGTATTTT.

This chain uses TRBV29-1 with TRBJ2-1; D uncertain. The CDR3 length is 14 residues. Germline lookup yields CDR1 SQVTM and CDR2 ANQGSEA. The V and J ends lost 0 bases and 6 bases respectively, with 12 bases between them. In nucleotides, the CDR3 is TGCAGCGTTGAAGAAGGTGACATCGGCAATGAGCAGTTCTTC. Translated: CSVEEGDIGNEQFF.

V gene TRBV7-2 combines with J gene TRBJ2-1, with 10 bases lining up with TRBD2. The germline CDR1 and CDR2 sequences are SGHTA and FQGNSA. The J segment lost 12 bases and the V segment lost 1 base, leaving 12 bases of the junction unmatched. This CDR3 has 16 residues. In nucleotides, the CDR3 is TGTGCCAGCAGCTTAGGGCTAGCGGGAGCTCCAACTGCGCAGTTCTTC. Its translation is CASSLGLAGAPTAQFF.

The chain joins TRBV27 to TRBJ2-1; 10 bases are a match to TRBD1. V gave up 6 bases and J gave up 6 bases; unmatched junction bases: 5. This CDR3 is 14 amino acids long. Germline V gene lookup returns CDR1 MNHEY and CDR2 SMNVEV (reference sequence). CDR3 nucleotide sequence: TGTGCCAGCAGCCTGGACAGGGGGGCCAATGAGCAGTTCTTC. It specifies CASSLDRGANEQFF.

This chain connects TRBV5-1 to TRBJ2-3; 10 positions match TRBD2. The length of the CDR3 is 16 residues. V trimming: 2 bases; J trimming: 2 bases; junction bases outside the gene matches: 5. Germline CDR1 is SGHRS and CDR2 is YFSETQ. CDR3 sequence: CASSFYSGRATDTQYF. For the CDR3, the DNA is TGCGCCAGCAGCTTTTACAGCGGGAGGGCCACAGATACGCAGTATTTT.

This sequence joins TRBV27 and TRBJ2-7; TRBD2 agrees at 8 bases. Germline values: CDR1 MNHEY, CDR2 SMNVEV (reference sequence). CDR3 length: 13 amino acids. V lost 4 bases to trimming and J lost 3 bases; unmatched junction nucleotides: 2. This CDR3 is CASSYAGGYEQYF. CDR3 in DNA: TGTGCCAGCAGTTACGCGGGAGGCTACGAGCAGTACTTC.

This sequence joins TRBV19 and TRBJ2-6; TRBD1 is a possible D gene (6 bases). The ends were cut back, 3 bases at V and 0 bases at J, with 15 bases in the middle. The CDR3 loop spans 18 amino acids. The V gene's germline CDR1 is LNHDA and CDR2 SQIVND (reference sequence). The DNA of the CDR3 is TGTGCCAGTAGTATTTCGACAGGCACACCCTCTGGGGCCAACGTCCTGACTTTC. Its protein is CASSISTGTPSGANVLTF. Combining the CDR3 with reference TRBV19 and TRBJ2-6 gives the whole variable domain DGGITQSPKYLFRKEGQNVTLSCEQNLNHDAMYWYRQDPGQGLRLIYYSQIVNDFQKGDIAEGYSVSREKKESFPLTVTSAQKNPTAFYLCASSISTGTPSGANVLTFGAGSRLTVL.

CDR3 DNA: TGTGCCAGCAGCCCCCGGACACGACAAGAGACCCAGTACTTC. This encodes CASSPRTRQETQYF. The gene calls are TRBV7-9 and TRBJ2-5; the D gene is possibly TRBD1 (5 bases). With 5 bases removed from V and 2 bases from J, the gap between germline ends came to 12 bases. The CDR3 runs to 14 residues. Germline CDR1 SEHNR, CDR2 FQNEAQ (reference sequence).

This clone was counted once. This chain uses TRBV4-3 with TRBJ2-1, with TRBD2 as a possible D gene (5 bases). Trimming took off 0 bases at V and 4 bases at J, with 13 bases between the two ends. This CDR3 has 16 residues. Germline-derived CDR1 and CDR2 are LGHNA and YSLEER. CDR3 sequence reads: CASSQDHFTGYNEQFF. DNA for the CDR3: TGCGCCAGCAGCCAAGATCACTTTACGGGGTACAATGAGCAGTTCTTC.

This chain joins TRBV18 and TRBJ2-5, with D possibly TRBD1 on 6 matching bases. Trimming removed 0 bases from V and 4 bases from J, with 12 bases in between. This CDR3 is built from 15 residues. Germline V gene lookup returns CDR1 KGHSH and CDR2 LQKENI. As DNA, the CDR3 is TGTGCCAGCTCACCACCCTCAGGGGCTGGAGAGACCCAGTACTTC. This encodes CASSPPSGAGETQYF.

The chain links TRBV19 to TRBJ1-1, with D possibly matching TRBD1 (6 bases). The germline V gene encodes CDR1 LNHDA and CDR2 SQIVND (reference sequence). CDR3 length: 13 residues. The V end was cut by 8 bases, the J end by 1 base, with 11 bases between. CDR3 region: CASHKTGNTEAFF. The DNA of the CDR3 is TGTGCCAGTCACAAGACAGGGAACACTGAAGCTTTCTTT.

This clone was detected only a few times. The V gene is TRBV5-3, the J gene TRBJ2-7, with 11 bases aligning to TRBD1. TRBV5-3 is reported as an ORF; its role is uncertain. Trimming removed 8 bases from V and 3 bases from J; junction bases left unmatched: 10. This CDR3 is 15 amino acids long. The CDR3 DNA reads TGTGCCAGCAGATCTTCCGGGACAGGGGGCTACGAGCAGTACTTC. Protein product: CASRSSGTGGYEQYF.